This T cell receptor (beta chain) was captured by sequencing in a study of T-cell reconstitution after alpha-beta-depleted transplantation in children. Notes on the study in general: At one year after transplant, newly produced T cells mostly accounted for T-cell counts and diversity. After transplant, high TCRbeta diversity at day 60 in some patients arose from surviving recipient T cells and thymic progenitors.

This CDR3 region has 15 residues. The ends were cut back, 1 base at V and 5 bases at J, with 14 bases in the middle. Germline CDR1 and CDR2: LGHNA and YNFKEQ. For TCRbeta, the library was prepared with unique molecular identifiers. TCRdb recomputed calls from the PCR reads with MiXCR, one row per CDR3 protein. The sample lists approximately 430,000 distinct CDR3 sequences, roughly 16% occurring once. This clonotype was picked up a small number of times. What it binds is not known. The J gene is TRBJ2-5, the V gene TRBV4-2, with D uncertain. The source was PBMCs, mostly from graft donor cells, collected 360 days after TCRalphabeta/CD19-depleted stem cell transplant. The receptor comes from a boy under three years old who had a stem cell transplant for Wiskott-Aldrich syndrome, so the T cells may come from the graft donor. CDR3 loop: CASSQGFSAGETQYF. Here the CDR3 DNA reads TGTGCCAGCAGCCAAGGATTCTCAGCTGGGGAGACCCAGTACTTC.